This T cell receptor (beta chain) was recorded in a study of T cell responses to AZD1222 COVID-19 vaccine. Repertoires were generated with immunoSEQ multiplex PCR, while TCRdb's copy carries only in-frame clones and drops some. The sample includes some 120,000 clones, 88% of them seen just once. This CDR3 comprises 13 residues. Trimming took 5 bases from V and 0 from J, leaving 9 bases between them. Per germline, CDR1 SGHRS and CDR2 YFSETQ. The material was peripheral blood, obtained on day 0 of MenACWY control vaccination. This clonotype was obtained from an adult in good health. J is TRBJ2-7 and V is TRBV5-1; D is uncertain. Written as DNA, the CDR3 is TGCGCCAGCAGGGTAGGGCTCTCCTACGAGCAGTACTTC. Protein: CASRVGLSYEQYF.